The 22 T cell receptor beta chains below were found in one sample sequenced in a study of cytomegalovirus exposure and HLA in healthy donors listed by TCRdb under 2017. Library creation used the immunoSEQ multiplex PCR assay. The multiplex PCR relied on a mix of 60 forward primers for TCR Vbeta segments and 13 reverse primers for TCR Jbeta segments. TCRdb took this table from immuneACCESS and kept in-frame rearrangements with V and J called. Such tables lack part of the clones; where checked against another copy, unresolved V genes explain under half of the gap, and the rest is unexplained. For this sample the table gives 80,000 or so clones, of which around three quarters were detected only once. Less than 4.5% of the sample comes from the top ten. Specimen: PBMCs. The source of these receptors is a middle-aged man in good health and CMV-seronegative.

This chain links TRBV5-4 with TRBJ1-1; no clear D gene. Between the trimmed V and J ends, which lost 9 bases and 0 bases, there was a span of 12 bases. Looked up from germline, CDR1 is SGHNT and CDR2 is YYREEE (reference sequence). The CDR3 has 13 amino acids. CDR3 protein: CATLSVMNTEAFF. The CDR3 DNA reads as TGTGCCACATTATCAGTAATGAACACTGAAGCTTTCTTT.

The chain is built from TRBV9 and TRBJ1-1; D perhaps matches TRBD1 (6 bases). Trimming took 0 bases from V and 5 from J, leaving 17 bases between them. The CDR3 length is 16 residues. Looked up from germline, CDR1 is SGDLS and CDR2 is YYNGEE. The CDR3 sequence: CASSVEPAGVRTEAFF. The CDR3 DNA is TGTGCCAGCAGCGTAGAGCCGGCAGGGGTTAGAACTGAAGCTTTCTTT.

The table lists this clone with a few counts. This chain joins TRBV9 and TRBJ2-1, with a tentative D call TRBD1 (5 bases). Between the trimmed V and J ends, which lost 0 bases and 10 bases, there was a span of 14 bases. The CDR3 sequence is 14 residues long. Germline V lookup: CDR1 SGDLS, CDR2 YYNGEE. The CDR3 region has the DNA TGTGCCAGCAGCGTAGCCCCGACAGATGGGGAGCAGTTCTTC. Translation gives CASSVAPTDGEQFF.

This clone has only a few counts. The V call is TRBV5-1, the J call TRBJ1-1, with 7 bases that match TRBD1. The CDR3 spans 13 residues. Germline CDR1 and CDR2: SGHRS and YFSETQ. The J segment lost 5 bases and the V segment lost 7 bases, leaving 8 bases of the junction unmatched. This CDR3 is CASRGGRGTEAFF. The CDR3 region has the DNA TGCGCCAGCCGAGGGGGCAGGGGGACTGAAGCTTTCTTT.

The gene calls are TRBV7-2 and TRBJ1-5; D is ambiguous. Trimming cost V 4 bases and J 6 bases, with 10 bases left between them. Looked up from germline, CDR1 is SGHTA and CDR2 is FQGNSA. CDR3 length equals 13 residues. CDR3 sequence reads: CASSSTSRQPQHF. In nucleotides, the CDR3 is TGTGCCAGCAGCTCCACTTCCCGTCAGCCCCAGCATTTT.

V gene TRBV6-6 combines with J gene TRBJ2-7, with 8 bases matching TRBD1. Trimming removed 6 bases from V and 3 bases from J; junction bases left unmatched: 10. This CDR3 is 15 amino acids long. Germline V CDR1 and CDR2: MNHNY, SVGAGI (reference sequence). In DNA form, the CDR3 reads TGTGCCAGCAGCCCCATCGGACAGGGAATCTACGAGCAGTACTTC. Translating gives CASSPIGQGIYEQYF.

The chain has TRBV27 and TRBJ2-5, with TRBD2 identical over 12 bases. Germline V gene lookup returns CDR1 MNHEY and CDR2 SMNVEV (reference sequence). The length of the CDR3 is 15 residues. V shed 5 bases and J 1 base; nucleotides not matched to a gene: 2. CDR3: CASSLLAGGQETQYF. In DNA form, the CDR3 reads TGTGCCAGCAGTCTACTAGCGGGAGGCCAAGAGACCCAGTACTTC.

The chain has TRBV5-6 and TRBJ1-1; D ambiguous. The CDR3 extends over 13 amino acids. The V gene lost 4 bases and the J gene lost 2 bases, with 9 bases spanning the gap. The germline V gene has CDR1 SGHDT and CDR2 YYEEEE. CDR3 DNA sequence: TGTGCCAGCAGCAGAACAGCAAACACTGAAGCTTTCTTT. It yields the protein CASSRTANTEAFF. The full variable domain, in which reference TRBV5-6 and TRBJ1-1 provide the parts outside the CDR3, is DAGVTQSPTHLIKTRGQQVTLRCSPKSGHDTVSWYQQALGQGPQFIFQYYEEEERQRGNFPDRFSGHQFPNYSSELNVNALLLGDSALYLCASSRTANTEAFFGQGTRLTVV.

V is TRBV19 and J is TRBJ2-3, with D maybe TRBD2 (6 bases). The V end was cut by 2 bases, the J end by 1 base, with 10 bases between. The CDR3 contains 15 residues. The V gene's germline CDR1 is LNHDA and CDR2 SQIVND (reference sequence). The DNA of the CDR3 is TGTGCCAGTAGTATAATCGGGAGTGGCACAGATACGCAGTATTTT. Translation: CASSIIGSGTDTQYF.

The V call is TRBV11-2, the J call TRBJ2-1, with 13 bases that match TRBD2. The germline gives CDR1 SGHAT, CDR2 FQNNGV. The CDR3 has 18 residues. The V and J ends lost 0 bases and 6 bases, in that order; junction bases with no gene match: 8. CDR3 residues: CASSLDPITSGRGNEQFF. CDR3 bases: TGTGCCAGCAGCTTAGATCCCATTACTAGCGGGAGGGGCAATGAGCAGTTCTTC.

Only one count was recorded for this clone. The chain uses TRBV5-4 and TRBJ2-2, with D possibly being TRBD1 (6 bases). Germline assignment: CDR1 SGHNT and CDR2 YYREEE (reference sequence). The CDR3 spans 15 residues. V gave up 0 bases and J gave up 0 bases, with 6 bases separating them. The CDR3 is CASSLDRANTGELFF. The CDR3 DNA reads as TGTGCCAGCAGCTTGGACAGGGCGAACACCGGGGAGCTGTTTTTT.

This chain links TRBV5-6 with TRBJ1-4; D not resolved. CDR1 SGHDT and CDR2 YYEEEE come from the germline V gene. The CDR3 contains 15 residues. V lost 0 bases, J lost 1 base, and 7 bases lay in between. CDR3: CASSLVGRTNEKLFF. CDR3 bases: TGTGCCAGCAGCTTGGTGGGCAGAACTAATGAAAAACTGTTTTTT.

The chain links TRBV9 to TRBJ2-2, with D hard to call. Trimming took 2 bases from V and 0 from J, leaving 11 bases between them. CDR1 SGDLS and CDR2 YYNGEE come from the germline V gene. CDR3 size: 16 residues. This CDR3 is CASSVISLPNTGELFF. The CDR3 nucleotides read TGTGCCAGCAGCGTTATTTCACTTCCGAACACCGGGGAGCTGTTTTTT.

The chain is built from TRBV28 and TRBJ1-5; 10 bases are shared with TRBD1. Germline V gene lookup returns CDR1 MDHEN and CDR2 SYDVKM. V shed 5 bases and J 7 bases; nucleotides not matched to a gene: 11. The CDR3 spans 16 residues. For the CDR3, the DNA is TGTGCCAGCAGTCTCAAGACAGGGGGCGCGAGGCAGCCCCAGCATTTT. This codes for CASSLKTGGARQPQHF.

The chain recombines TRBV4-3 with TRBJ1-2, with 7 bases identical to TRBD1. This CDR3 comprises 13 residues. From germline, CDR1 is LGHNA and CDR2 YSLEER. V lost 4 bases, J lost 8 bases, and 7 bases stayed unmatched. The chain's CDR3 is CASSLNRGLGYTF. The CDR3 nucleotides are TGCGCCAGCAGCCTAAACAGGGGATTGGGCTACACCTTC.

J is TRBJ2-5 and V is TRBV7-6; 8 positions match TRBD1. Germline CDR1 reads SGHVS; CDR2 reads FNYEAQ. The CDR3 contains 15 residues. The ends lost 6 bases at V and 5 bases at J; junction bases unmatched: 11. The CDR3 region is CASRVGQGRWETQYF. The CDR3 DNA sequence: TGTGCCAGCAGAGTCGGACAGGGTCGGTGGGAGACCCAGTACTTC. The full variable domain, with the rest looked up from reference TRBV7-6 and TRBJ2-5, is GAGVSQSPRYKVTKRGQDVALRCDPISGHVSLYWYRQALGQGPEFLTYFNYEAQQDKSGLPNDRFSAERPEGSISTLTIQRTEQRDSAMYRCASRVGQGRWETQYFGPGTRLLVL.

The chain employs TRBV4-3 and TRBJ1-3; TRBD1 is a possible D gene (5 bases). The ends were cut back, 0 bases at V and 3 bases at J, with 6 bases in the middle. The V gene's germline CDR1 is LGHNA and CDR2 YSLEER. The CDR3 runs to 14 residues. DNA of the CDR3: TGCGCCAGCAGCCAAGACAGGGTTGGAAACACCATATATTTT. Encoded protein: CASSQDRVGNTIYF.

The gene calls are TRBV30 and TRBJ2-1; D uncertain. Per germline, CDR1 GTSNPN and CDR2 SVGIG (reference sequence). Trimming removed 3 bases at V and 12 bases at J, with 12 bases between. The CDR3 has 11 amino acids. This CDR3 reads CAWSPSQVQFF. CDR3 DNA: TGTGCCTGGAGCCCTAGTCAAGTGCAGTTCTTC.

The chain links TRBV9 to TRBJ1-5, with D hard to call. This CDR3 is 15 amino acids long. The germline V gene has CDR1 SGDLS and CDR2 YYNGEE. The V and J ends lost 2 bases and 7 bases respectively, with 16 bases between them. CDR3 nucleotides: TGTGCCAGCAGCGTCAGCTTCCAGGCATGGCAGCCCCAGCATTTT. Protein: CASSVSFQAWQPQHF.

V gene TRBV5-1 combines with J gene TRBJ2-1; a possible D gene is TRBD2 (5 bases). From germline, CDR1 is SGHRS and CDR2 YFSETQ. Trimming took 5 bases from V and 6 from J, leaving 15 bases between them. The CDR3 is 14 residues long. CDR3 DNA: TGCGCCAGCAGGGGAGCGGTAGTAGGCAATGAGCAGTTCTTC. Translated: CASRGAVVGNEQFF.

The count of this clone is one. CDR3 protein: CASSPEVYSNQPQHF. The CDR3 coding sequence is TGTGCCAGCTCACCAGAGGTTTATAGCAATCAGCCCCAGCATTTT. The J gene is TRBJ1-5, the V gene TRBV18; D not certain. Trimming cost V 2 bases and J 0 bases, with 8 bases left between them. CDR3 size: 15 residues. CDR1 and CDR2 (germline): KGHSH, LQKENI.

The CDR3 DNA follows: TGCGCCAGCAGCGTCGACAGGGCTGACGGCTACACCTTC. Its translation: CASSVDRADGYTF. This chain connects TRBV5-1 to TRBJ1-2; 7 positions match TRBD1. The CDR3 contains 13 residues. Germline values: CDR1 SGHRS, CDR2 YFSETQ. V shed 4 bases and J 8 bases; nucleotides not matched to a gene: 8.